This T cell receptor (beta chain) was captured in a study of somatic mutations in cytotoxic T cells in rheumatoid arthritis. Study-level information: Flow sorting yielded some V beta antibody-stained T-cell populations at nearly 100% purity, among them V beta1+ cells sequenced for TCRB. General observations from the study: Over 20% of CD8+ cells belonged to the largest CD8+ clone in about an eighth of the roughly 60 patients. Any difference in CD8+ T-cell clonality between patients who had rheumatoid arthritis and healthy controls who were age-matched was not statistically significant. Among patients with rheumatoid arthritis, but not healthy controls, CD8+ clonality increased with age.

The repertoire was sequenced with immunoSEQ multiplex PCR; TCRdb's copy has only in-frame clones and lacks some. The sample includes roughly 12,000 clones, about 80% of them seen just once. Germline V gene data show CDR1 as GTSNPN and CDR2 as SVGIG (reference sequence). This CDR3 region has 13 residues. V was cut by 7 bases and J by 0 bases, with 12 bases left in between. As to this clone: The antigen remains undetermined.

The sequencing sample was made of CD8+ T cells sorted from blood. The receptor comes from a middle-aged man in good health. The rearrangement joins TRBV30 to TRBJ1-2; D uncertain. CDR3: CASDGTANYGYTF. CDR3 in DNA: TGTGCCTCGGATGGTACAGCTAACTATGGCTACACCTTC.